Each of the 19 T cell receptor beta chains below was sequenced from the same sample in a study of T cell responses to AZD1222 COVID-19 vaccine. The table came from immunoSEQ multiplex PCR; TCRdb's copy has only in-frame clones and leaves some out. The sample holds 45,000 to 70,000 clones, 86% seen once. The sequences come from peripheral blood, collected on day 0 of AZD1222 vaccination. These receptors all stem from an adult in good health.

The J gene is TRBJ2-1, the V gene TRBV5-6; D is undetermined. The ends were cut back, 4 bases at V and 12 bases at J, with 14 bases in the middle. The CDR3 spans 12 residues. Germline CDR1 is SGHDT and CDR2 is YYEEEE. Here the CDR3 reads CASSLGGIRQFF. The CDR3 DNA sequence: TGTGCCAGCAGCCTAGGCGGTATTCGGCAGTTCTTC.

V and J are TRBV11-1 and TRBJ1-6, with 8 positions matching TRBD1. J lost 8 bases, V lost 5 bases, and 5 bases had no gene match. Germline V gives CDR1 SGHAT, CDR2 FQDESV (reference sequence). There are 14 residues in the CDR3. The CDR3 loop reads CASSQGQVYSPLHF. CDR3 nucleotides: TGTGCCAGCAGCCAGGGACAGGTCTATTCACCCCTCCACTTT.

A few counts support this clone. V usage is TRBV5-1 and J usage is TRBJ2-2; D not certain. The CDR3 has 13 amino acids. The V end was cut by 7 bases, the J end by 2 bases, with 9 bases between. Germline CDR1 reads SGHRS; CDR2 reads YFSETQ. The CDR3 protein is CASPDGNTGELFF. The CDR3 DNA sequence: TGCGCCAGCCCGGACGGAAACACCGGGGAGCTGTTTTTT.

The chain is built from TRBV21-1 and TRBJ2-7; TRBD1, the table's D call, lacks a check against the DNA. TRBV21-1 is an annotated pseudogene. The CDR3 sequence is 15 residues long. The CDR3 DNA reads as TGTGCCAGCAGCAAAGCTCCCGGGACAGAGTACGAGCAGTACTTC. It encodes CASSKAPGTEYEQYF.

V and J are TRBV4-1 and TRBJ2-3, with 10 positions matching TRBD1. From germline, CDR1 is MGHRA and CDR2 YSYEKL. J gave up 3 bases and V 2 bases, and 5 bases lay outside the gene matches. The CDR3 runs 16 residues. The CDR3 reads CASSQKTGGFTDTQYF. The DNA for the CDR3 is TGCGCCAGCAGCCAAAAGACAGGGGGCTTTACAGATACGCAGTATTTT.

V usage is TRBV2 and J usage is TRBJ2-7; possible D gene TRBD2, 6 bases. Between the trimmed V and J ends, which lost 2 bases and 6 bases, there was a span of 17 bases. This CDR3 region has 15 residues. Germline assignment: CDR1 SNHLY and CDR2 FYNNEI. The CDR3 DNA sequence: TGTGCCAGCAGTGAACGGGCAGGCCAGGAGGGCGAGCAGTACTTC. It codes for CASSERAGQEGEQYF.

The chain employs TRBV3-1 (or the pseudogene TRBV3-2) and TRBJ1-1; D remains unclear. V was cut by 3 bases and J by 1 base, with 9 bases left in between. The germline V gene encodes CDR1 LGHDT and CDR2 YNNKEL (reference sequence). This CDR3 has 14 amino acids. In nucleotides, the CDR3 is TGTGCCAGCAGCCAGGGATCAACGAACACTGAAGCTTTCTTT. Translated: CASSQGSTNTEAFF.

This chain joins TRBV2 and TRBJ2-3; the match to TRBD2 covers 7 bases. Germline CDR1 and CDR2: SNHLY and FYNNEI. The CDR3 spans 14 residues. J gave up 1 base and V 6 bases, and 4 bases lay outside the gene matches. CDR3 region: CASSGTMRTDTQYF. The CDR3 DNA reads TGTGCCAGCAGCGGGACTATGCGCACAGATACGCAGTATTTT.

A single count supports this clone. The chain joins TRBV9 to TRBJ2-3; D uncertain. The germline CDR1 and CDR2 sequences are SGDLS and YYNGEE. This CDR3 has 14 residues. V lost 0 bases and J 2 bases, leaving 7 bases between the germline ends. CDR3 residues: CASSVERPTDTQYF. Written as DNA, the CDR3 is TGTGCCAGCAGCGTAGAGAGGCCCACAGATACGCAGTATTTT. The full variable domain, with the rest looked up from reference TRBV9 and TRBJ2-3, is DSGVTQTPKHLITATGQRVTLRCSPRSGDLSVYWYQQSLDQGLQFLIQYYNGEERAKGNILERFSAQQFPDLHSELNLSSLELGDSALYFCASSVERPTDTQYFGPGTRLTVL.

Only a few counts were recorded for this clone. The CDR3 is CASSRRTEAFF. For the CDR3, the DNA is TGTGCCAGCAGTAGAAGGACTGAAGCTTTCTTT. This chain connects TRBV12-3 or TRBV12-4 to TRBJ1-1; D remains unclear. This CDR3 is 11 amino acids long. The ends were cut back, 5 bases at V and 5 bases at J, with 6 bases in the middle.

The genes are TRBV11-2 and TRBJ2-3; D assignment may be TRBD1 or TRBD2 (6 bases each). This CDR3 contains 15 residues. Trimming stripped 0 bases from V and 4 bases from J, with 11 bases between. The germline V gene encodes CDR1 SGHAT and CDR2 FQNNGV. As DNA, the CDR3 is TGTGCCAGCAGCTTAGATTTGGGGGGCGCAGATACGCAGTATTTT. Its translation is CASSLDLGGADTQYF.

The CDR3 DNA reads as TGCGCCAGCAGCCAGGACTACAGGCGGGGATACACTGAAGCTTTCTTT. Its protein product is CASSQDYRRGYTEAFF. The chain uses TRBV4-3 and TRBJ1-1; a weak D match, TRBD1 (5 bases). Germline CDR1 is LGHNA and CDR2 is YSLEER. CDR3 length: 16 residues. The V end lost 3 bases, the J end lost 3 bases, and 17 bases lay between the germline ends.

In this sample, this clone turned up a few times. The chain is built from TRBV6-5 and TRBJ1-6; D possibly corresponds to TRBD1 (6 bases). The CDR3 runs to 15 residues. The V and J ends lost 2 bases and 7 bases respectively, with 12 bases between them. Per the germline V gene, CDR1 is MNHEY and CDR2 is SVGAGI. The CDR3 region is CASSYTQGLNSPLHF. DNA of the CDR3: TGTGCCAGCAGTTACACACAGGGATTGAATTCACCCCTCCACTTT.

The chain joins TRBV5-1 to TRBJ2-7; 8 nucleotides match TRBD1. Germline lookup yields CDR1 SGHRS and CDR2 YFSETQ. The CDR3 covers 15 residues. Losses at the gene ends were 4 bases for V and 3 bases for J; bases not matched to a gene: 9. The CDR3 DNA sequence: TGCGCCAGCAGCGTGGCAGGGGGCTCCTACTACGAGCAGTACTTC. Amino acid sequence: CASSVAGGSYYEQYF.

In DNA form, the CDR3 reads TGTGCCAGCAGCTCGACAGGCACCGGGGAGCTGTTTTTT. This encodes CASSSTGTGELFF. V and J are TRBV7-3 and TRBJ2-2, with D possibly matching TRBD1 (6 bases). The CDR3 loop spans 13 amino acids. Germline loops: CDR1 SGHTA, CDR2 FQGTGA. V shed 4 bases and J shed 4 bases, with 7 bases lying between them.

The chain recombines TRBV27 with TRBJ2-7; possible D gene TRBD1, 5 bases. V lost 5 bases and J 2 bases, leaving 16 bases between the germline ends. CDR3 length equals 15 residues. Germline V gene data show CDR1 as MNHEY and CDR2 as SMNVEV (reference sequence). The CDR3 bases are TGTGCCAGCAGTCCAGCGACAGTCATCCCCTACGAGCAGTACTTC. Translation: CASSPATVIPYEQYF.

J is TRBJ2-2 and V is TRBV10-3, with 8 bases lining up with TRBD2. Germline V gene data show CDR1 as ENHRY and CDR2 as SYGVKD. V was clipped by 6 bases and J by 6 bases; unmatched bases: 12. This CDR3 is 16 amino acids long. CDR3 region: CAIRRDSGIGAGELFF. The DNA for the CDR3 is TGTGCCATCAGACGGGATAGCGGGATCGGAGCCGGGGAGCTGTTTTTT.

CDR3 in amino acids: CASEGFGEQYF. CDR3 in DNA: TGTGCCAGCGAAGGATTTGGGGAGCAGTACTTC. This sequence joins TRBV6-5 and TRBJ2-7, with D unresolved. In germline, CDR1 is MNHEY, CDR2 SVGAGI. This CDR3 comprises 11 residues. The V end was cut by 8 bases, the J end by 7 bases, with 12 bases between.

The V gene is TRBV27, the J gene TRBJ1-5; D is uncertain. The length of the CDR3 is 13 residues. CDR1 and CDR2 from the germline V gene are MNHEY and SMNVEV (reference sequence). V was trimmed by 3 bases and J by 7 bases, leaving 10 bases between them. CDR3 amino acids: CASSFSPYQPQHF. The CDR3 coding sequence is TGTGCCAGCAGTTTTTCTCCGTACCAGCCCCAGCATTTT.